Following are 29 T cell receptor beta chains from one sample sequenced in a study of metastatic and nonmetastatic thyroid tumors. With MiXCR, TCRdb called clones anew from the PCR reads. The data show around 30,000 clones, approximately 16% seen once. Until they underwent thyroid surgery, no patient had received any treatment. The sequencing input was blood. These receptors originate from a male donor with papillary thyroid cancer or a benign thyroid nodule (not recorded which). Some clones in this sample may be carry-over from other donors' samples.

This clone was recorded many times. This chain uses TRBV24-1 with TRBJ2-1; 14 nucleotides match TRBD2. The CDR3 length is 17 residues. Trimming at V came to 7 bases and at J to 8 bases, leaving 12 bases not matched to a gene. CDR1 and CDR2 from the germline V gene are KGHDR and SFDVKD. The DNA for the CDR3 is TGTGCCACCAGCCAGACCCCGGGACTAGCGGGAGTCGATGAGCAGTTCTTC. Translating gives CATSQTPGLAGVDEQFF.

This clone was seen ten or more times. The V and J genes are TRBV29-1 and TRBJ1-1; 8 bases fit TRBD1. Germline CDR1 is SQVTM and CDR2 is ANQGSEA. J gave up 4 bases and V 6 bases, and 4 bases lay outside the gene matches. The CDR3 spans 12 residues. DNA for the CDR3: TGCAGCGTCCCCAGGGGGCTCACTGAAGCTTTCTTT. Its translation is CSVPRGLTEAFF.

Note on this clone: Sequence at one end of the junction differs from germline and may be a read error. The DNA for the CDR3 is TGTACCAGCAGGGCCAGCGTGAGTAGCTACAATGAGCAGTTCTTC. Its protein is CTSRASVSSYNEQFF. The J gene is TRBJ2-1, the V gene TRBV6-2 or TRBV6-3; tentative D call: TRBD1 (5 bases). The germline gives CDR1 MNHEY, CDR2 SVGEGT. CDR3 length equals 15 residues.

This clone came up many times. This chain links TRBV11-1 with TRBJ1-2; D is uncertain. Looked up from germline, CDR1 is SGHAT and CDR2 is FQDESV (reference sequence). V shed 5 bases and J shed 2 bases, with 18 bases lying between them. The CDR3 sequence is 16 residues long. CDR3 DNA sequence: TGTGCCAGCAGCAGAGTACTAGGGTTTGAAAACTATGGCTACACCTTC. Protein sequence: CASSRVLGFENYGYTF.

This clone showed up many times. V is TRBV7-2 and J is TRBJ2-7; no clear D. V gave up 2 bases and J gave up 4 bases, with 9 bases separating them. Germline V lookup: CDR1 SGHTA, CDR2 FQGNSA. This CDR3 has 13 residues. As DNA, the CDR3 is TGTGCCAGCAGCTTAATGGTGTGGTACGAGCAGTACTTC. This sequence encodes CASSLMVWYEQYF.

This clone was found many times. This chain connects TRBV7-9 to TRBJ1-1; perhaps TRBD1 as D (6 bases). The germline V gene has CDR1 SEHNR and CDR2 FQNEAQ (reference sequence). This CDR3 has 14 residues. V lost 3 bases to trimming and J lost 0 bases, with 8 bases between them. DNA for the CDR3: TGTGCCAGCAGCTTGGGACACCTGAACACTGAAGCTTTCTTT. Translated: CASSLGHLNTEAFF.

This clone was counted between two and nine times. The junction shows a germline mismatch at one end, possibly a read error. The chain couples TRBV6-1 to TRBJ2-7; TRBD2 matches at 8 bases. The CDR3 runs to 15 residues. From germline, CDR1 is MNHNS and CDR2 SASEGT. The CDR3, as DNA: TGTGCCAGCAGTTTTTCTAGCGGGTTCTCCTACGAGCAGTACTTT. Encoded protein: CASSFSSGFSYEQYF.

On this clone: Compared with germline, one end of the junction differs, possibly owing to a read error. The V call is TRBV5-1, the J call TRBJ2-3, with TRBD2 as a possible D gene (5 bases). Per the germline V gene, CDR1 is SGHRS and CDR2 is YFSETQ. The CDR3 contains 12 residues. The CDR3 region is CASSLRVDTQYF. As DNA, the CDR3 is TGTGCCAGCAGCTTGAGGGTAGATACGCAGTATTTT.

This clone showed up many times. CDR3 sequence reads: CASSSGGGGNYGYTF. The CDR3 bases are TGTGCCAGCAGCTCAGGGGGTGGGGGAAACTATGGCTACACCTTC. The rearrangement joins TRBV28 to TRBJ1-2; TRBD1 matches at 7 bases. This CDR3 is built from 15 residues. The V gene's germline CDR1 is MDHEN and CDR2 SYDVKM. Trimming took 6 bases from V and 2 from J; bases not matched to a gene: 9.

This clone has a count of ten or more. V is TRBV30 and J is TRBJ2-2; 7 nucleotides agree with TRBD2. V lost 0 bases and J lost 6; bases outside the gene matches: 4. The CDR3 spans 14 residues. CDR1 and CDR2 from the germline V gene are GTSNPN and SVGIG (reference sequence). CDR3 loop: CAWSVLARSGELFF. CDR3 bases: TGTGCCTGGAGTGTACTAGCGCGGTCCGGGGAGCTGTTTTTT.

V is TRBV6-1 and J is TRBJ1-5, with D hard to call. The germline V gene has CDR1 MNHNS and CDR2 SASEGT. This CDR3 is 12 amino acids long. V dropped 8 bases and J dropped 11 bases, with 16 bases sitting between them. The CDR3 coding sequence is TGTGCCAGCCGGGCCCTGGGATGGTCCCAGCATTTT. Its protein product is CASRALGWSQHF.

At least ten counts were recorded for this clone. The genes are TRBV10-3 and TRBJ1-1; D remains unclear. The CDR3 contains 14 residues. CDR1 ENHRY and CDR2 SYGVKD come from the germline V gene. V shed 0 bases and J shed 7 bases, with 12 bases lying between them. CDR3: CAISESGPLGEAFF. The DNA of the CDR3 is TGTGCCATCAGTGAGTCTGGACCCTTAGGTGAAGCTTTCTTT.

This clone was seen a few times. CDR3 loop: CASSFSVVGGGGTDTQYF. CDR3 in DNA: TGTGCCAGCAGCTTCTCGGTTGTGGGGGGAGGGGGCACAGATACGCAGTATTTT. The V call is TRBV11-2, the J call TRBJ2-3; 7 bases are shared with TRBD2. From germline, CDR1 is SGHAT and CDR2 FQNNGV. V lost 3 bases, J lost 1 base, and 13 bases stayed unmatched. This CDR3 spans 18 amino acids.

This clone came up many times. The J gene is TRBJ2-7, the V gene TRBV6-1, with D tentatively TRBD1 (6 bases). Germline V CDR1 and CDR2: MNHNS, SASEGT. This CDR3 is 16 amino acids long. V was cut by 1 base and J by 3 bases, with 16 bases left in between. The CDR3 sequence is CASSEVGAGAIYEQYF. CDR3 coding DNA: TGTGCCAGCAGTGAAGTAGGTGCAGGGGCAATCTACGAGCAGTACTTC.

This clone has only a few counts. One end of the junction varies from germline; a read error may be responsible. This rearrangement joins TRBV6-2 or TRBV6-3 to TRBJ2-7, with a tentative D call TRBD2 (9 bases). Germline V gene sequence: CDR1 MNHEY, CDR2 SVGEGT. CDR3 length: 17 amino acids. The CDR3 loop is CASSPVQGGLAAYEHYF. The CDR3 bases are TGTGCCAGCAGTCCGGTACAGGGGGGACTAGCAGCCTACGAGCATTACTTC.

The rearrangement joins TRBV3-1 to TRBJ2-3; weak D call: TRBD2 (5 bases). This CDR3 has 19 amino acids. Germline V gene sequence: CDR1 LGHDT, CDR2 YNNKEL (reference sequence). V was pared by 2 bases and J by 0 bases, with 21 bases between. The DNA for the CDR3 is TGTGCCAGCAGCCAATCTACGGCTAGCTCACCCGGGAGCACAGATACGCAGTATTTT. Translating gives CASSQSTASSPGSTDTQYF.

This clone was seen more than once but under ten times. V and J are TRBV4-1 and TRBJ2-7; TRBD2 matches at 9 bases. V was clipped by 3 bases and J by 7 bases; unmatched bases: 10. Germline lookup yields CDR1 MGHRA and CDR2 YSYEKL. This CDR3 has 15 residues. The CDR3 DNA is TGCGCCAGCAGCCACCACGTGGCGGGAGGGCAAGAGCAGTACTTC. It encodes CASSHHVAGGQEQYF.

This clone is medium-sized in the sample. The chain recombines TRBV6-2 or TRBV6-3 with TRBJ1-2; no clear D. Trimming took off 5 bases at V and 2 bases at J, with 12 bases between the two ends. The germline V gene has CDR1 MNHEY and CDR2 SVGEGT. This CDR3 is built from 14 residues. The CDR3, as DNA: TGTGCCAGCAGTGGATACACTGGGAACTATGGCTACACCTTC. Amino acids: CASSGYTGNYGYTF.

This clone came up once. The CDR3 coding sequence is TGTGCCAGCAGCCCCGGGACTAGCGGGACCGTGCAGTTCTTC. Residues: CASSPGTSGTVQFF. V usage is TRBV5-4 and J usage is TRBJ2-1, with TRBD2 identical over 13 bases. Germline assignment: CDR1 SGHNT and CDR2 YYREEE (reference sequence). The CDR3 has 14 residues. The V and J ends lost 4 bases and 12 bases, in that order; junction bases with no gene match: 7.

This clone was seen ten or more times. The chain carries TRBV13 and TRBJ1-1; D unclear. V was cut by 1 base and J by 1 base, with 10 bases left in between. The CDR3 spans 15 residues. Per the germline V gene, CDR1 is PRHDT and CDR2 is FYEKMQ (reference sequence). The CDR3 loop is CASSLDLGPNTEAFF. CDR3 nucleotide sequence: TGTGCCAGCAGCTTAGATCTAGGCCCGAACACTGAAGCTTTCTTT.

This clone was seen only once. V gene TRBV6-2 or TRBV6-3 combines with J gene TRBJ2-7, with D tentatively TRBD2 (6 bases). V lost 5 bases and J 7 bases, leaving 21 bases between the germline ends. The CDR3 sequence is 15 residues long. The V gene's germline CDR1 is MNHEY and CDR2 SVGEGT. CDR3 DNA: TGTGCCAGCAGTCCTACGGGTGGGGGGTCTTGGGAGCAGTACTTC. Translation: CASSPTGGGSWEQYF.

This clone showed up many times. V is TRBV5-1 and J is TRBJ1-4; maybe TRBD1 (5 bases). The CDR3 extends over 13 amino acids. V dropped 2 bases and J dropped 7 bases, with 9 bases sitting between them. Germline lookup yields CDR1 SGHRS and CDR2 YFSETQ. CDR3 in amino acids: CASSLQDREKLFF. The DNA for the CDR3 is TGCGCCAGCAGCTTACAGGACCGTGAAAAACTGTTTTTT.

In this sample, this clone turned up many times. The same CDR3 is also encoded by other DNA sequences in this sample. The rearrangement links TRBV6-1 to TRBJ2-7; no clear D gene. V was shortened by 6 bases and J by 3 bases, with 9 bases between the two germline ends. Germline values: CDR1 MNHNS, CDR2 SASEGT. The CDR3 is 12 amino acids. CDR3 coding DNA: TGTGCCAGCAGGGGTGAGTTCTACGAGCAGTACTTC. Translation gives CASRGEFYEQYF.

This clone has only a few counts. The rearrangement uses TRBV24-1 and TRBJ2-1; TRBD2 matches at 7 bases. The trim removed 4 bases at V and 7 bases at J, leaving 9 bases unmatched. Germline CDR1 reads KGHDR; CDR2 reads SFDVKD. This CDR3 is 15 amino acids long. CDR3 residues: CATSDPSGRSNEQFF. The DNA for the CDR3 is TGTGCCACCAGTGACCCTAGCGGCAGGTCGAATGAGCAGTTCTTC.

The chain has TRBV27 and TRBJ1-1; no definite D call. The V and J ends lost 9 bases and 1 base respectively, with 12 bases between them. CDR1 and CDR2 from the germline V gene are MNHEY and SMNVEV (reference sequence). CDR3 length: 13 residues. The CDR3 protein is CARTRAQNTEAFF. The CDR3 DNA follows: TGTGCCAGAACGCGGGCCCAGAACACTGAAGCTTTCTTT.

This clone was recorded at least ten times. This chain connects TRBV7-3 to TRBJ2-7; D is perhaps TRBD1 (6 bases). This CDR3 spans 13 amino acids. Germline V gene data show CDR1 as SGHTA and CDR2 as FQGTGA. Deletions cut 6 bases from V and 5 bases from J, with 14 bases between. CDR3 DNA sequence: TGTGCCAGCAGAACGGAGTCAGGGGACGAGCAGTACTTC. It specifies CASRTESGDEQYF.

There are many counts of this clone. The rearrangement uses TRBV12-3 or TRBV12-4 and TRBJ2-7; unclear D gene. The CDR3 sequence is 13 residues long. Trimming removed 3 bases at V and 2 bases at J, with 8 bases between. In nucleotides, the CDR3 is TGTGCCAGCAGTTTCGCTTTAACCTACGAGCAGTACTTC. Its protein is CASSFALTYEQYF.

Many counts were recorded for this clone. This sequence joins TRBV11-1 and TRBJ2-3; D is possibly TRBD2 (5 bases). V gave up 1 base and J gave up 3 bases, with 11 bases separating them. The germline gives CDR1 SGHAT, CDR2 FQDESV (reference sequence). The CDR3 runs to 15 residues. CDR3 sequence: CASSLVYEGTDTQYF. For the CDR3, the DNA is TGTGCCAGCAGCTTAGTCTACGAGGGAACAGATACGCAGTATTTT.

The chain recombines TRBV11-1 with TRBJ2-2; TRBD1 aligns across 11 bases. The CDR3 extends over 15 amino acids. V trimming: 8 bases; J trimming: 3 bases; junction bases outside the gene matches: 5. From germline, CDR1 is SGHAT and CDR2 FQDESV (reference sequence). The DNA for the CDR3 is TGTGCCAGCGGTCCGGGACAGGGGGACACCGGGGAGCTGTTTTTT. Translating gives CASGPGQGDTGELFF.